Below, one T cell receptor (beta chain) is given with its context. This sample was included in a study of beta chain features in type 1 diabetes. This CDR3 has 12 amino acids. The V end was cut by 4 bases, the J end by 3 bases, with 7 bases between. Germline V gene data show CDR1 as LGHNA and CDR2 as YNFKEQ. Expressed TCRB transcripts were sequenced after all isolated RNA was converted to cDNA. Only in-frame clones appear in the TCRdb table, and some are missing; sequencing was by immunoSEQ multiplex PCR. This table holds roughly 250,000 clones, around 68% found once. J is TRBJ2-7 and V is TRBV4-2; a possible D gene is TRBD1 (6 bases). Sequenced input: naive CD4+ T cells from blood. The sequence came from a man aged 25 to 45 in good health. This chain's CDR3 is CASSRDNYEQYF. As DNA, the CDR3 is TGTGCCAGCAGCCGGGACAACTACGAGCAGTACTTC.